Each of the 8 T cell receptor beta chains below was sequenced from the same sample in a study of CD8 T cells in Susac syndrome. RNA amounts of roughly 0.45 to 1 ug underwent reverse transcription with random hexamers. Via MiXCR, TCRdb re-called the immunoSEQ multiplex PCR reads, giving one row per CDR3 protein. The sample has about 200,000 distinct CDR3 sequences; about 94% are singletons. The sequencing sample was made of CD8+ T cells from PBMCs. The receptors originated from a human donor with multiple sclerosis.

This clonotype was counted between two and nine times. The rearrangement joins TRBV5-6 to TRBJ2-3; 11 bases line up with TRBD2. CDR1 SGHDT and CDR2 YYEEEE come from the germline V gene. The V segment lost 2 bases and the J segment 2 bases; nucleotides outside the gene matches: 1. The CDR3 sequence is 15 residues long. The CDR3 sequence is CASSLLAGATDTQYF. CDR3 nucleotides: TGTGCCAGCAGCTTACTAGCGGGAGCCACAGATACGCAGTATTTT.

The J gene is TRBJ2-1, the V gene TRBV20-1; perhaps TRBD2 as D (6 bases). Trimming left V 6 bases short and J 6 bases short, with 9 bases between. Germline CDR1 is DFQATT and CDR2 is SNEGSKA (reference sequence). This CDR3 is built from 11 residues. The CDR3, as DNA: TGCAGTGCCCCGGGAGTCAATGAGCAGTTCTTC. Its protein product is CSAPGVNEQFF.

The chain couples TRBV20-1 to TRBJ2-3, with TRBD2 matching 8 bases. The CDR3 has 15 amino acids. Trimming removed 1 base from V and 2 bases from J; junction bases left unmatched: 5. Germline V CDR1 and CDR2: DFQATT, SNEGSKA (reference sequence). This chain's CDR3 is CSARAVAGSTDTQYF. As DNA, the CDR3 is TGCAGTGCTAGAGCCGTAGCGGGATCCACAGATACGCAGTATTTT.

This clonotype has only a few counts. The chain carries TRBV27 and TRBJ1-2; the match to TRBD1 covers 7 bases. Per germline, CDR1 MNHEY and CDR2 SMNVEV (reference sequence). The CDR3 sequence is 13 residues long. V gave up 2 bases and J gave up 4 bases; unmatched junction bases: 1. The CDR3 sequence is CASSLDRAYGYTF. CDR3 DNA sequence: TGTGCCAGCAGTTTAGACAGGGCCTATGGCTACACCTTC.

The rearrangement uses TRBV7-9 and TRBJ2-1; 7 bases fit TRBD2. The CDR3 totals 15 residues. Losses at the gene ends were 1 base for V and 8 bases for J; bases not matched to a gene: 8. Germline CDR1 is SEHNR and CDR2 is FQNEAQ (reference sequence). CDR3 sequence (DNA): TGTGCCAGCAGCTTAGTACTGGGGACTAAGGATGAGCAGTTCTTC. This codes for CASSLVLGTKDEQFF. The whole variable domain, remainder taken from reference TRBV7-9 and TRBJ2-1, is DTGVSQNPRHKITKRGQNVTFRCDPISEHNRLYWYRQTLGQGPEFLTYFQNEAQLEKSRLLSDRFSAERPKGSFSTLEIQRTEQGDSAMYLCASSLVLGTKDEQFFGPGTRLTVL.

This clonotype was recorded only once. This chain joins TRBV12-3 or TRBV12-4 and TRBJ2-3; 8 bases align to TRBD2. The CDR3 sequence is 18 residues long. The V gene end was trimmed by 5 bases and the J gene end by 0 bases; junction bases not matched to a gene: 13. The chain's CDR3 is CASSLGGGTRGSTDTQYF. In DNA form, the CDR3 reads TGTGCCAGCAGTCTCGGGGGAGGGACTAGGGGTAGCACAGATACGCAGTATTTT.

The genes are TRBV6-1 and TRBJ1-1; no definite D call. CDR3 length equals 18 residues. Trimming removed 7 bases from V and 3 bases from J, with 27 bases in between. The germline gives CDR1 MNHNS, CDR2 SASEGT. The CDR3 is CASIGLGPLVSKDTEAFF. CDR3 sequence (DNA): TGTGCCAGCATCGGGCTGGGCCCCCTCGTTTCCAAGGACACTGAAGCTTTCTTT.

The J gene is TRBJ1-1, the V gene TRBV4-2; 8 bases fit TRBD1. V gave up 1 base and J gave up 6 bases; unmatched junction bases: 7. The CDR3 runs to 15 residues. Germline V gene lookup returns CDR1 LGHNA and CDR2 YNFKEQ. The CDR3 is CASSQVTGVPPEAFF. Here the CDR3 DNA reads TGTGCCAGCAGCCAAGTGACAGGGGTTCCCCCTGAAGCTTTCTTT.